Presented here are 11 T cell receptor beta chains from one specimen sequenced in a study of T cell responses to AZD1222 COVID-19 vaccine (dated by TCRdb to about 2021). Explained via the paper, the time point label denotes: baseline before first vaccination. The meaning of the sample's treatment or condition label: meningococcal conjugate vaccine given as trial control. The protocol used for the library was the immunoSEQ multiplex PCR assay. TCRdb mirrors the immuneACCESS table, restricted to in-frame sequences. Some clones are absent from its copies; in checked studies, under half trace to an unresolved V gene, and the reason for the others is unknown. This sample lists roughly 93,000 clones; just under 90% were detected once. The ten largest clonotypes hold 2.5% to 3% of the sample. The sample here was peripheral blood, taken on day 0 of MenACWY control vaccination. All receptors derive from an adult in good health.

The chain couples TRBV3-1 (or the pseudogene TRBV3-2) to TRBJ2-7, with D uncertain. CDR1 is LGHDT and CDR2 is YNNKEL in the germline V gene (reference sequence). There are 12 residues in the CDR3. The germline V and J ends were trimmed by 4 bases and 3 bases, with 7 bases remaining between them. This CDR3 reads CASSRENYEQYF. CDR3 nucleotides: TGTGCCAGCAGCCGAGAGAACTACGAGCAGTACTTC.

This clone was counted a few times. The rearrangement uses TRBV2 and TRBJ1-2; 8 bases line up with TRBD1. V was clipped by 4 bases and J by 7 bases; unmatched bases: 8. Germline CDR1 reads SNHLY; CDR2 reads FYNNEI. The CDR3 has 14 residues. CDR3 nucleotide sequence: TGTGCCAGCAGTGTCGACAGGGGAAGTGGTGGCTACACCTTC. Translated, it gives CASSVDRGSGGYTF.

The CDR3 sequence is CASSYRDSNQYF. The CDR3 DNA sequence: TGTGCCAGCAGCTACCGGGACAGTAATCAGTACTTC. V gene TRBV7-8 combines with J gene TRBJ2-7; TRBD1 aligns across 7 bases. The germline CDR1 and CDR2 sequences are SGHVS and FQNEAQ. V dropped 4 bases and J dropped 10; count of bases not matched to a gene: 7. This CDR3 is built from 12 residues.

The chain employs TRBV7-2 and TRBJ1-1; TRBD1 aligns across 11 bases. Germline loops: CDR1 SGHTA, CDR2 FQGNSA. This CDR3 spans 14 amino acids. V lost 3 bases to trimming and J lost 5 bases; unmatched junction nucleotides: 2. CDR3 in DNA: TGTGCCAGCAGCTTCGGACAGGGGGCGACTGAAGCTTTCTTT. Translation: CASSFGQGATEAFF. Supplemented by reference TRBV7-2 and TRBJ1-1, the full variable domain reads GAGVSQSPSNKVTEKGKDVELRCDPISGHTALYWYRQSLGQGLEFLIYFQGNSAPDKSGLPSDRFSAERTGGSVSTLTIQRTQQEDSAVYLCASSFGQGATEAFFGQGTRLTVV.

This clone was recorded a few times. The V call is TRBV3-1 (or the pseudogene TRBV3-2), the J call TRBJ1-2; 9 bases are shared with TRBD1. Germline assignment: CDR1 LGHDT and CDR2 YNNKEL (reference sequence). This CDR3 has 13 amino acids. V trimming: 4 bases; J trimming: 7 bases; junction bases outside the gene matches: 4. The CDR3 DNA is TGTGCCAGCAGCCCACAGGGGGCGGGTGGCTACACCTTC. Translation: CASSPQGAGGYTF.

The CDR3 loop is CSVLDRDVSYEQYF. The CDR3 bases are TGCAGCGTCTTAGACAGGGACGTCTCCTACGAGCAGTACTTC. This sequence joins TRBV29-1 and TRBJ2-7; 7 nucleotides line up with TRBD1. Germline lookup yields CDR1 SQVTM and CDR2 ANQGSEA. The CDR3 is made up of 14 amino acids. Losses at the gene ends were 6 bases for V and 0 bases for J; bases not matched to a gene: 8.

V is TRBV5-6 and J is TRBJ2-2; D is undetermined. Germline V gives CDR1 SGHDT, CDR2 YYEEEE. Trimming removed 1 base at V and 3 bases at J, with 10 bases between. The length of the CDR3 is 15 residues. Written as DNA, the CDR3 is TGTGCCAGCAGCTTGCTGTCGTCGCACACCGGGGAGCTGTTTTTT. It yields the protein CASSLLSSHTGELFF. The entire variable domain, with the rest obtained from reference TRBV5-6 and TRBJ2-2, is as follows: DAGVTQSPTHLIKTRGQQVTLRCSPKSGHDTVSWYQQALGQGPQFIFQYYEEEERQRGNFPDRFSGHQFPNYSSELNVNALLLGDSALYLCASSLLSSHTGELFFGEGSRLTVL.

This clone has a single count. V gene TRBV3-1 (or the pseudogene TRBV3-2) combines with J gene TRBJ1-6, with 7 positions matching TRBD1. Germline CDR1 and CDR2: LGHDT and YNNKEL (reference sequence). CDR3 length equals 14 residues. The V and J ends lost 4 bases and 6 bases, in that order; junction bases with no gene match: 3. In DNA form, the CDR3 reads TGTGCCAGCAGCCCGGGACAGAGTAATTCACCCCTCCACTTT. Its translation is CASSPGQSNSPLHF.

J is TRBJ2-2 and V is TRBV6-2 or TRBV6-3; the D is unclear. Trimming took 0 bases from V and 6 from J, leaving 8 bases between them. The CDR3 contains 14 residues. Germline CDR1 MNHEY, CDR2 SVGEGT. This CDR3 is CASSYSGSPGELFF. CDR3 nucleotides: TGTGCCAGCAGTTACTCAGGCAGCCCCGGGGAGCTGTTTTTT.

This chain uses TRBV28 with TRBJ2-7, with 10 positions matching TRBD1. Trimming at V came to 6 bases and at J to 1 base, leaving 9 bases not matched to a gene. The CDR3 has 16 residues. The germline CDR1 and CDR2 sequences are MDHEN and SYDVKM. CDR3 region: CASSQIGQGESYEQYF. In nucleotides, the CDR3 is TGTGCCAGCAGCCAGATCGGACAGGGGGAATCCTACGAGCAGTACTTC.

About this clone itself: In the same sample, other DNA sequences code for this CDR3. The CDR3 sequence is CASSPTGGNTEAFF. DNA of the CDR3: TGTGCCAGCAGCCCGACAGGGGGGAACACTGAAGCTTTCTTT. The gene calls are TRBV11-2 and TRBJ1-1, with TRBD1 identical over 9 bases. CDR1 is SGHAT, CDR2 FQNNGV, per germline. With 5 bases clipped from V and 1 base from J, the junction kept 2 bases outside the gene matches. The CDR3 length is 14 residues.